The source of this TCR beta chain is a study of blood T cells in healthy people across ages. The length of the CDR3 is 11 residues. V lost 3 bases, J lost 13 bases, and 12 bases lay in between. It was with a sample-barcoded 5' primer and a J-beta primer mix that a second PCR of roughly 7 to 12 cycles was run. Each of the cDNA molecules was tagged by a template-switch adaptor with 12 random nucleotides. One entry per CDR3 protein results from TCRdb running MiXCR on the 5' RACE reads. The profile shows about 1,500,000 distinct CDR3 sequences, 28% of them singletons. This clonotype was detected ten times or more.

Sample: blood. The chain employs TRBV12-3 or TRBV12-4 and TRBJ1-2; the D is unclear. The clonotype was recovered from a woman in her 30s in good health. CDR3 in DNA: TGTGCCAGCAGTTTCGCTCCACCCCCCACCTTC. Protein sequence: CASSFAPPPTF.